A single sample is the source of the 15 T cell receptor beta chains below, sequenced in a study of blood T cell repertoires in COVID-19. Assay used: immunoSEQ multiplex PCR; TCRdb lists only in-frame clones, some missing. The table shows around 200,000 clones, with 70% to 90% occurring only once. Sequencing used peripheral blood. The receptor set was obtained from a woman of 80 years or more with acute or convalescent COVID-19.

There are a few counts of this clone. V is TRBV7-9 and J is TRBJ1-2; 9 bases match TRBD1. The CDR3 loop spans 14 amino acids. Germline V gives CDR1 SEHNR, CDR2 FQNEAQ (reference sequence). V was clipped by 3 bases and J by 4 bases; unmatched bases: 3. DNA for the CDR3: TGTGCCAGCAGCTTTGGGACAGGGCCCTATGGCTACACCTTC. It is translated as CASSFGTGPYGYTF. The whole variable domain, filled in from reference TRBV7-9 and TRBJ1-2, reads DTGVSQNPRHKITKRGQNVTFRCDPISEHNRLYWYRQTLGQGPEFLTYFQNEAQLEKSRLLSDRFSAERPKGSFSTLEIQRTEQGDSAMYLCASSFGTGPYGYTFGSGTRLTVV.

The chain employs TRBV3-1 (or the pseudogene TRBV3-2) and TRBJ1-1; possibly TRBD1 for D (5 bases). The germline V gene encodes CDR1 LGHDT and CDR2 YNNKEL (reference sequence). The CDR3 is 16 residues long. Trimming cost V 2 bases and J 1 base, with 14 bases left between them. The CDR3 coding sequence is TGTGCCAGCAGCCAAAGACCGGGACTCCAGAACACTGAAGCTTTCTTT. Residues: CASSQRPGLQNTEAFF.

V usage is TRBV5-4 and J usage is TRBJ1-2; 9 bases match TRBD1. CDR1 SGHNT and CDR2 YYREEE come from the germline V gene (reference sequence). CDR3 length equals 14 residues. V dropped 4 bases and J dropped 7; count of bases not matched to a gene: 8. The CDR3 DNA reads as TGTGCCAGCAGCCGGGGACAGGGTGTTCTTGGCTACACCTTC. It yields the protein CASSRGQGVLGYTF. Combining the CDR3 with reference TRBV5-4 and TRBJ1-2 gives the whole variable domain ETGVTQSPTHLIKTRGQQVTLRCSSQSGHNTVSWYQQALGQGPQFIFQYYREEENGRGNFPPRFSGLQFPNYSSELNVNALELDDSALYLCASSRGQGVLGYTFGSGTRLTVV.

This clone was counted once. This chain uses TRBV5-4 with TRBJ2-5; the D gene is possibly TRBD1 (6 bases). The V gene's germline CDR1 is SGHNT and CDR2 YYREEE (reference sequence). This CDR3 has 12 residues. Deletions cut 3 bases from V and 5 bases from J, with 8 bases between. This chain's CDR3 is CASSSQGETQYF. The CDR3 bases are TGTGCCAGCAGCTCCCAGGGGGAGACCCAGTACTTC.

The genes are TRBV19 and TRBJ1-2, with 8 bases lining up with TRBD1. Germline V gives CDR1 LNHDA, CDR2 SQIVND (reference sequence). With V trimmed by 8 bases and J by 9 bases, 17 bases remained unmatched. This CDR3 is 15 amino acids long. Here the CDR3 DNA reads TGTGCCAGTCAACACCCGGACAGGGTTGATAGTAGCTACACCTTC. It yields the protein CASQHPDRVDSSYTF.

The chain couples TRBV28 to TRBJ2-7; 7 positions agree with TRBD1. The V segment lost 8 bases and the J segment 0 bases; nucleotides outside the gene matches: 16. CDR3 size: 17 residues. The V gene's germline CDR1 is MDHEN and CDR2 SYDVKM. The CDR3 DNA follows: TGTGCCAGCGATGACCGGGACAGACAACTTAGCTCCTACGAGCAGTACTTC. Translation: CASDDRDRQLSSYEQYF.

The chain links TRBV18 to TRBJ2-1, with D perhaps matching TRBD1 (6 bases). The CDR3 is 15 residues long. The germline V and J ends were trimmed by 6 bases and 3 bases, with 15 bases remaining between them. Germline V lookup: CDR1 KGHSH, CDR2 LQKENI. Here the CDR3 DNA reads TGTGCCAGCTCTCAGGACAGAAACGTCTACAATGAGCAGTTCTTC. Amino acids: CASSQDRNVYNEQFF. The full variable domain, with the rest looked up from reference TRBV18 and TRBJ2-1, is NAGVMQNPRHLVRRRGQEARLRCSPMKGHSHVYWYRQLPEEGLKFMVYLQKENIIDESGMPKERFSAEFPKEGPSILRIQQVVRGDSAAYFCASSQDRNVYNEQFFGPGTRLTVL.

V is TRBV7-9 and J is TRBJ1-6, with 9 bases lining up with TRBD1. Germline V gene data show CDR1 as SEHNR and CDR2 as FQNEAQ (reference sequence). The V segment lost 5 bases and the J segment 11 bases; nucleotides outside the gene matches: 10. The CDR3 length is 15 residues. The CDR3 is CASSPWTGEAAPLHF. DNA of the CDR3: TGTGCCAGCAGCCCTTGGACAGGGGAGGCCGCACCCCTCCACTTT.

The J gene is TRBJ1-4, the V gene TRBV25-1; 7 bases agree with TRBD1. There are 14 residues in the CDR3. CDR1 is MGHDK, CDR2 SYGVNS, per germline. The V gene end was trimmed by 8 bases and the J gene end by 8 bases; junction bases not matched to a gene: 11. The CDR3 DNA is TGTGCCAGCCTAGGGGGCAGGGGAGTAGAAAAACTGTTTTTT. Translated: CASLGGRGVEKLFF.

This rearrangement joins TRBV7-2 to TRBJ2-7; D gene uncertain. Germline V gives CDR1 SGHTA, CDR2 FQGNSA. V shed 5 bases and J shed 3 bases, with 14 bases lying between them. There are 14 residues in the CDR3. In nucleotides, the CDR3 is TGTGCCAGCAGCATTCATAGTAACCGCTACGAGCAGTACTTC. Translating gives CASSIHSNRYEQYF.

The chain is built from TRBV20-1 and TRBJ2-7; 7 bases agree with TRBD2. V shed 5 bases, J shed 8 bases, and the junction held 6 bases outside the gene matches. Germline V gene data show CDR1 as DFQATT and CDR2 as SNEGSKA (reference sequence). The CDR3 covers 11 residues. This chain's CDR3 is CSARSSGQQYF. The CDR3 coding sequence is TGCAGTGCTCGATCTAGCGGACAGCAGTACTTC.

V is TRBV6-2 or TRBV6-3 and J is TRBJ2-1, with D perhaps TRBD2 (6 bases). Germline values: CDR1 MNHEY, CDR2 SVGEGT. V was shortened by 4 bases and J by 2 bases, with 18 bases between the two germline ends. This CDR3 comprises 17 residues. The CDR3 DNA is TGTGCCAGCAGTTCCCCTCGTCTCGGGAGCGCCTACAATGAGCAGTTCTTC. It codes for CASSSPRLGSAYNEQFF.

J is TRBJ1-2 and V is TRBV4-1, with D unclear. CDR1 and CDR2 (germline): MGHRA, YSYEKL. CDR3 size: 14 residues. V gave up 0 bases and J gave up 4 bases, with 9 bases separating them. CDR3 sequence: CASSQESAGYGYTF. CDR3 sequence (DNA): TGCGCCAGCAGCCAAGAATCGGCAGGCTATGGCTACACCTTC.

This chain's CDR3 is CASSGGQGNFLEQYF. The CDR3, as DNA: TGTGCCAGCAGTGGGGGACAGGGAAACTTTCTCGAGCAGTACTTC. This sequence joins TRBV27 and TRBJ2-7; 9 bases line up with TRBD1. V was pared by 5 bases and J by 6 bases, with 11 bases of the junction left unmatched. CDR1 is MNHEY, CDR2 SMNVEV, per germline (reference sequence). The CDR3 has 15 residues.

The table lists this clone with a few counts. The chain is built from TRBV2 and TRBJ2-7, with D unclear. Germline CDR1 is SNHLY and CDR2 is FYNNEI. Trimming cost V 7 bases and J 2 bases, with 15 bases left between them. The CDR3 has 14 residues. The CDR3 DNA reads TGTGCCAGCAAACCGCCACCCGAGACCTACGAGCAGTACTTC. It specifies CASKPPPETYEQYF.